These T cell receptor beta chains were read from a single sample in a study of cytomegalovirus exposure and HLA in healthy donors. Repertoires were generated with immunoSEQ multiplex PCR, while TCRdb's copy carries only in-frame clones and drops some. The sample lists tens of thousands of clones, around 95% seen once, with about 6.5% in the top ten. Sequenced: PBMCs. These receptors were collected from a woman aged 18-29 years in good health and CMV-seropositive. Each CDR3 is given with its conserved first and last residue. The order of the fields is J gene, D gene, V gene, clone size, CDR3 length, CDR3 DNA, CDR3 protein. A D gene is named only where the DNA matches it firmly. Not all rows give a size; the values are once, few, many and, for expanded clones, a class.

J: TRBJ2-7
D: NA
V: TRBV11-2
size: NA
length: 15
DNA: TGTGCCAGCAGCTTAGGATCGGTGGGGGGCTACGAGCAGTACTTC
CDR3: CASSLGSVGGYEQYF

J: TRBJ2-3
D: NA
V: TRBV6-1
size: NA
length: 14
DNA: TGTGCCAGCAGGTTACACCCCCCCACAGATACGCAGTATTTT
CDR3: CASRLHPPTDTQYF

J: TRBJ2-5
D: NA
V: TRBV6-5
size: once
length: 11
DNA: TGTGCCAGCAGTCCCGGGGAGACCCAGTACTTC
CDR3: CASSPGETQYF

J: TRBJ1-2
D: TRBD1
V: TRBV10-3
size: NA
length: 11
DNA: TGTGCCGTAGGGGGCACCCATGGCTACACCTTC
CDR3: CAVGGTHGYTF

J: TRBJ1-5
D: NA
V: TRBV30
size: NA
length: 15
DNA: TGTGCCTGGAGCACCAGGGCCCTCAGAGGTCAGCCCCAGCATTTT
CDR3: CAWSTRALRGQPQHF

J: TRBJ2-2
D: TRBD2
V: TRBV2
size: NA
length: 16
DNA: TGTGCCAGCAGAAGAAGGCTAGCGGGAGTAGGGAGGGAGCTGTTTTTT
CDR3: CASRRRLAGVGRELFF

J: TRBJ2-7
D: NA
V: TRBV27
size: NA
length: 14
DNA: TGTGCCAGCAGTCCGGACAGAAACTCCTACGAGCAGTACTTC
CDR3: CASSPDRNSYEQYF

J: TRBJ2-7
D: NA
V: TRBV28
size: NA
length: 15
DNA: TGTGCCAGCAGTTTACGGTTTCCAAGCTCCTACGAGCAGTACTTC
CDR3: CASSLRFPSSYEQYF

J: TRBJ2-7
D: NA
V: TRBV15
size: NA
length: 12
DNA: TGTGCCACCAGCAGAGAGGGCAGCGAGCAGTACTTC
CDR3: CATSREGSEQYF

J: TRBJ1-2
D: TRBD1
V: TRBV4-3
size: NA
length: 16
DNA: TGCGCCAGCAGCCAAGTTGGACAGGGTCATGGCTATGGCTACACCTTC
CDR3: CASSQVGQGHGYGYTF

J: TRBJ1-5
D: NA
V: TRBV18
size: NA
length: 15
DNA: TGTGCCAGCTCACGCAGGGCAGGCCTTAATCAGCCCCAGCATTTT
CDR3: CASSRRAGLNQPQHF

J: TRBJ1-2
D: NA
V: TRBV20-1
size: NA
length: 11
DNA: TGCAGTGCTAGAGGCCCAGATGGCTACACCTTC
CDR3: CSARGPDGYTF

J: TRBJ2-3
D: TRBD2
V: TRBV7-3
size: once
length: 17
DNA: TGTGCCAGCTCCCAGGTGGCGGGGGGCCGTTATGCAGATACGCAGTATTTT
CDR3: CASSQVAGGRYADTQYF

J: TRBJ1-1
D: NA
V: TRBV5-6
size: NA
length: 14
DNA: TGTGCCAGCAGCTTGGGACCTAGGTACTCTGAAGCTTTCTTT
CDR3: CASSLGPRYSEAFF

J: TRBJ2-2
D: TRBD2
V: TRBV6-5
size: NA
length: 13
DNA: TGTGCCACGCGAAGGACTAGCGCCGGGGAGCTGTTTTTT
CDR3: CATRRTSAGELFF

J: TRBJ2-1
D: TRBD2
V: TRBV30
size: NA
length: 16
DNA: TGTGCCTGGAACAGGTTACTAGCGGGGGCCTACAATGAGCAGTTCTTC
CDR3: CAWNRLLAGAYNEQFF

J: TRBJ1-5
D: NA
V: TRBV28
size: NA
length: 17
DNA: TGTGCCAGCAGTCCGGAGCGACCAGGGTTCTACAGTCAGCCCCAGCATTTT
CDR3: CASSPERPGFYSQPQHF

J: TRBJ2-1
D: TRBD1
V: TRBV5-1
size: NA
length: 15
DNA: TGCGCCAGCAGCTCGGACAGGGGGCTTTACAATGAGCAGTTCTTC
CDR3: CASSSDRGLYNEQFF

J: TRBJ1-1
D: NA
V: TRBV28
size: once
length: 13
DNA: TGTGCCAGCACGTTTAGGGGGTACGGTGAAGCTTTCTTT
CDR3: CASTFRGYGEAFF